Below, 25 T cell receptor beta chains from the same sample are listed, as sequenced in a study of blood T cell repertoires in COVID-19. The data were produced by immunoSEQ multiplex PCR, yet TCRdb's version contains in-frame clones alone and is incomplete. The sample carries about 73,000 clones, approximately 71% recorded once. The sequencing sample was made of peripheral blood. The receptors come from a man aged 70-80 years with COVID-19, enrolled during active disease.

Note on this clone: The same CDR3 is also encoded by other DNA sequences in this sample. The V and J genes are TRBV28 and TRBJ2-7; 9 bases are shared with TRBD1. CDR1 MDHEN and CDR2 SYDVKM come from the germline V gene. The CDR3 covers 14 residues. The J segment lost 4 bases and the V segment lost 2 bases, leaving 3 bases of the junction unmatched. CDR3 sequence (DNA): TGTGCCAGCAGTTTAGGGGGACAGGGTTACGAGCAGTACTTC. Translation gives CASSLGGQGYEQYF.

The CDR3 sequence is CASSLGTGGRETQYF. The CDR3, as DNA: TGCGCCAGCAGCTTGGGCACAGGGGGCAGGGAGACCCAGTACTTC. This sequence joins TRBV5-1 and TRBJ2-5; 9 positions agree with TRBD1. With V trimmed by 0 bases and J by 5 bases, 5 bases remained unmatched. The germline CDR1 and CDR2 sequences are SGHRS and YFSETQ. CDR3 length: 15 amino acids.

The chain recombines TRBV9 with TRBJ1-4, with D uncertain. The CDR3 runs to 13 residues. In germline, CDR1 is SGDLS, CDR2 YYNGEE. The V end lost 0 bases, the J end lost 4 bases, and 4 bases lay between the germline ends. CDR3 residues: CASSVALNEKLFF. The CDR3 region has the DNA TGTGCCAGCAGCGTAGCCCTTAATGAAAAACTGTTTTTT. Filled out from reference TRBV9 and TRBJ1-4, the complete variable domain reads DSGVTQTPKHLITATGQRVTLRCSPRSGDLSVYWYQQSLDQGLQFLIQYYNGEERAKGNILERFSAQQFPDLHSELNLSSLELGDSALYFCASSVALNEKLFFGSGTQLSVL.

The chain uses TRBV5-1 and TRBJ2-7; 14 nucleotides align to TRBD2. Germline V lookup: CDR1 SGHRS, CDR2 YFSETQ. Trimming removed 3 bases from V and 4 bases from J; junction bases left unmatched: 6. This CDR3 is built from 16 residues. CDR3 loop: CASSYGTSGSVYEQYF. The CDR3 coding sequence is TGCGCCAGCAGCTACGGGACTAGCGGGAGTGTGTACGAGCAGTACTTC.

This chain uses TRBV27 with TRBJ2-7, with 10 nucleotides matching TRBD2. The J segment lost 2 bases and the V segment lost 5 bases, leaving 9 bases of the junction unmatched. This CDR3 is built from 16 residues. Germline lookup yields CDR1 MNHEY and CDR2 SMNVEV (reference sequence). In DNA, the CDR3 is TGTGCCAGCAGTCCGTGGACTAGCGGCACCCCCTACGAGCAGTACTTC. Amino acid sequence: CASSPWTSGTPYEQYF.

V usage is TRBV25-1 and J usage is TRBJ1-1, with TRBD1 matching over 8 bases. Germline V CDR1 and CDR2: MGHDK, SYGVNS. The CDR3 consists of 14 residues. The ends lost 6 bases at V and 3 bases at J; junction bases unmatched: 6. CDR3 bases: TGTGCCAGCAGCGGACAGGGATTTTACACTGAAGCTTTCTTT. Translation: CASSGQGFYTEAFF.

This clone was observed a handful of times. The rearrangement links TRBV6-5 to TRBJ1-6, with D possibly TRBD1 on 6 matching bases. The CDR3 is 14 residues long. Deletions cut 5 bases from V and 7 bases from J, with 12 bases between. Looked up from germline, CDR1 is MNHEY and CDR2 is SVGAGI. This CDR3 is CASSSGQRNSPLHF. CDR3 DNA sequence: TGTGCCAGCAGTAGCGGACAGAGGAATTCACCCCTCCACTTT.

The chain's CDR3 is CASSQDPGFVDTQYF. CDR3 bases: TGCGCCAGCAGCCAAGATCCAGGGTTCGTGGATACGCAGTATTTT. The V gene is TRBV4-1, the J gene TRBJ2-3; TRBD1 might be the D (5 bases). This CDR3 comprises 15 residues. The V gene lost 0 bases and the J gene lost 6 bases, with 13 bases spanning the gap. Germline values: CDR1 MGHRA, CDR2 YSYEKL.

The gene calls are TRBV7-9 and TRBJ2-3, with 9 bases that match TRBD2. CDR3 size: 17 residues. V lost 2 bases and J lost 2; bases outside the gene matches: 8. The germline gives CDR1 SEHNR, CDR2 FQNEAQ (reference sequence). The CDR3 coding sequence is TGTGCCAGCAGCTTAATCGTAGCGGGAGACTCCACAGATACGCAGTATTTT. This translates into CASSLIVAGDSTDTQYF.

V gene TRBV5-1 combines with J gene TRBJ2-3, with TRBD2 matching over 7 bases. V lost 2 bases and J lost 0; bases outside the gene matches: 9. The CDR3 runs 17 residues. Germline CDR1 and CDR2: SGHRS and YFSETQ. The CDR3 here is CASSFGPRSGSTDTQYF. CDR3 coding DNA: TGCGCCAGCAGCTTCGGCCCACGTAGCGGGAGCACAGATACGCAGTATTTT.

The CDR3 region is CASSAGTDDYGYTF. The CDR3 nucleotides read TGTGCCAGCAGCGCCGGAACAGATGATTATGGCTACACCTTC. The V and J genes are TRBV5-4 and TRBJ1-2; D gene unclear. The V end lost 4 bases, the J end lost 5 bases, and 15 bases lay between the germline ends. Germline CDR1 reads SGHNT; CDR2 reads YYREEE (reference sequence). The CDR3 has 14 residues.

The chain is built from TRBV5-1 and TRBJ1-5, with D possibly TRBD1 on 6 matching bases. The V end lost 0 bases, the J end lost 3 bases, and 10 bases lay between the germline ends. Germline V gives CDR1 SGHRS, CDR2 YFSETQ. The CDR3 covers 15 residues. The CDR3 here is CASSLVSGDNQPQHF. The CDR3, as DNA: TGCGCCAGCAGCTTGGTCTCAGGGGACAATCAGCCCCAGCATTTT.

CDR3 nucleotides: TGTGCCAGCAGTTGGGAGGGTGGAAACACCATATATTTT. This gives the protein CASSWEGGNTIYF. The chain has TRBV6-5 and TRBJ1-3; D not resolved. Germline V lookup: CDR1 MNHEY, CDR2 SVGAGI. The CDR3 has 13 amino acids. With 4 bases removed from V and 3 bases from J, the gap between germline ends came to 7 bases.

The rearrangement links TRBV4-2 to TRBJ1-3; weak D call: TRBD1 (5 bases). The V gene lost 2 bases and the J gene lost 3 bases, with 11 bases spanning the gap. The CDR3 sequence is 15 residues long. CDR1 is LGHNA, CDR2 YNFKEQ, per germline. CDR3 sequence: CASSQSGFGGNTIYF. The CDR3 nucleotides read TGTGCCAGCAGCCAATCAGGGTTTGGTGGAAACACCATATATTTT.

The chain combines TRBV25-1 with TRBJ1-6, with 10 bases that match TRBD1. This CDR3 has 16 residues. The junction had 4 bases not matched to a gene; V was cut back by 4 bases and J by 4 bases. The germline CDR1 and CDR2 sequences are MGHDK and SYGVNS. The DNA of the CDR3 is TGTGCCAGCAGTGCCCCGGGACAGGGGTATAATTCACCCCTCCACTTT. Encoded protein: CASSAPGQGYNSPLHF.

The gene calls are TRBV9 and TRBJ1-6; 7 bases agree with TRBD1. The trim removed 0 bases at V and 10 bases at J, leaving 4 bases unmatched. The CDR3 runs to 14 residues. The germline V gene has CDR1 SGDLS and CDR2 YYNGEE. As DNA, the CDR3 is TGTGCCAGCAGCGTAGGACAGGGCGGGTCACCCCTCCACTTT. It specifies CASSVGQGGSPLHF. Full variable domain (rest looked up from reference TRBV9 and TRBJ1-6): DSGVTQTPKHLITATGQRVTLRCSPRSGDLSVYWYQQSLDQGLQFLIQYYNGEERAKGNILERFSAQQFPDLHSELNLSSLELGDSALYFCASSVGQGGSPLHFGNGTRLTVT.

The J gene is TRBJ1-2, the V gene TRBV10-3; 7 nucleotides match TRBD1. CDR1 is ENHRY and CDR2 is SYGVKD in the germline V gene. This CDR3 has 13 residues. J was trimmed by 4 bases and V by 6 bases; bases with no gene match: 5. The DNA for the CDR3 is TGTGCCATCAGCGGGGACAGTGCCTATGGCTACACCTTC. Residues: CAISGDSAYGYTF.

The chain couples TRBV7-2 to TRBJ2-1; 9 bases are a match to TRBD1. Germline V gene lookup returns CDR1 SGHTA and CDR2 FQGNSA. CDR3 length equals 16 residues. Unmatched junction bases numbered 14, after V lost 10 bases and J lost 4 bases. The CDR3 coding sequence is TGTGCCACCCGTCCCGGGACAGGGATCACATACAATGAGCAGTTCTTC. Amino acid sequence: CATRPGTGITYNEQFF.

CDR3 amino acids: CASSQPSGLTGELFF. The CDR3 DNA follows: TGTGCCAGCAGCCAGCCATCTGGACTAACCGGGGAGCTGTTTTTT. This chain joins TRBV3-1 (or the pseudogene TRBV3-2) and TRBJ2-2; perhaps TRBD2 as D (6 bases). Germline V gives CDR1 LGHDT, CDR2 YNNKEL (reference sequence). V shed 3 bases and J shed 5 bases, with 13 bases lying between them. The CDR3 extends over 15 amino acids.

The V and J genes are TRBV10-3 and TRBJ1-1; the D gene is possibly TRBD1 (5 bases). Germline V gene sequence: CDR1 ENHRY, CDR2 SYGVKD. Trimming pared 2 bases from V and 0 bases from J, leaving 10 bases between. This CDR3 has 15 amino acids. CDR3 sequence: CAISEQGPMNTEAFF. CDR3 sequence (DNA): TGTGCCATCAGTGAGCAGGGCCCCATGAACACTGAAGCTTTCTTT.

The V gene is TRBV12-3 or TRBV12-4, the J gene TRBJ2-7; 8 nucleotides align to TRBD1. V shed 6 bases, J shed 5 bases, and the junction held 3 bases outside the gene matches. This CDR3 region has 12 residues. The CDR3 nucleotides read TGTGCCAGCAGCCCCAGGGGGCACGAGCAGTACTTC. This codes for CASSPRGHEQYF.

The chain carries TRBV6-5 and TRBJ1-3, with 7 nucleotides matching TRBD1. V shed 6 bases, J shed 3 bases, and the junction held 5 bases outside the gene matches. The CDR3 consists of 14 residues. CDR1 is MNHEY and CDR2 is SVGAGI in the germline V gene. The chain's CDR3 is CASSSQGNGNTIYF. The CDR3 nucleotides read TGTGCCAGCAGCTCACAGGGGAATGGAAACACCATATATTTT.

A remark on this clone: This same CDR3 is encoded by further DNA sequences in the sample. The chain links TRBV3-1 (or the pseudogene TRBV3-2) to TRBJ1-1; D remains unclear. The ends were cut back, 1 base at V and 5 bases at J, with 5 bases in the middle. The CDR3 runs to 12 residues. Germline loops: CDR1 LGHDT, CDR2 YNNKEL (reference sequence). For the CDR3, the DNA is TGTGCCAGCAGCCAAGGAGGAACTGAAGCTTTCTTT. It yields the protein CASSQGGTEAFF.

The chain links TRBV3-1 (or the pseudogene TRBV3-2) to TRBJ2-2; 8 bases are a match to TRBD2. The CDR3 runs to 17 residues. Germline CDR1 and CDR2: LGHDT and YNNKEL (reference sequence). J gave up 7 bases and V 4 bases, and 14 bases lay outside the gene matches. The DNA of the CDR3 is TGTGCCAGCAGCCCTTTAAGCGGGAGTGAGGTGATCGGGGAGCTGTTTTTT. This gives the protein CASSPLSGSEVIGELFF.

The chain links TRBV27 to TRBJ2-7, with 9 bases fitting TRBD1. After removal of 6 bases from V and 6 bases from J, the junction contained 9 bases not matched to a gene. Germline loops: CDR1 MNHEY, CDR2 SMNVEV (reference sequence). The CDR3 contains 14 residues. In DNA, the CDR3 is TGTGCCAGCAGGAATAGGGGACAGGGTAGCGAGCAGTACTTC. It translates to CASRNRGQGSEQYF.